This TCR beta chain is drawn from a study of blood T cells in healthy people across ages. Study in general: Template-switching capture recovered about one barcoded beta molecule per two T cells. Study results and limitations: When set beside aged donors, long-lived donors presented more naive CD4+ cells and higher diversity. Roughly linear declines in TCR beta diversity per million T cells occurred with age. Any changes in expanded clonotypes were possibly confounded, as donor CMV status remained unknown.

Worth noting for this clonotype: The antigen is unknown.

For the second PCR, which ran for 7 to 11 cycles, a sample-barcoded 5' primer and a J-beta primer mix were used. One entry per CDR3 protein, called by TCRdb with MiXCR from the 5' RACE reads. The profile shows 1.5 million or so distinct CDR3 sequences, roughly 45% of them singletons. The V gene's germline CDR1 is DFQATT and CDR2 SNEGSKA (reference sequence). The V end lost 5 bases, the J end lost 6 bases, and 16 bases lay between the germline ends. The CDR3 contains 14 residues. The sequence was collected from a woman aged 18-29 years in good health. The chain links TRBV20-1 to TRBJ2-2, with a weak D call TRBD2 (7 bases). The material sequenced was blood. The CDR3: CSAPPGGVAGELFF. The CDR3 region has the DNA TGCAGTGCTCCCCCGGGGGGCGTCGCCGGGGAGCTGTTTTTT.